The rows below give T cell receptor beta chains drawn from one sample of a study of cytomegalovirus exposure and HLA in healthy donors. Some clones are missing from TCRdb's copy, which holds only in-frame ones; the method was immunoSEQ multiplex PCR. The sample lists 180,000 or so clones; about three quarters were seen once. Sequenced input: PBMCs. Receptor source: a middle-aged man in good health and CMV-seropositive. CDR3s include the opening cysteine and the closing phenylalanine or tryptophan. D genes are given only for firm matches. The size field is filled for only some rows; it gives once, few, many or a size class.

TRBJ1-5 TRBD1 . 15 TRBV30 TGTGCCTGGAGTACCCTGGGGACAGCCAAGGGGGCCCAGCATTTT CAWSTLGTAKGAQHF
TRBJ2-1 TRBD1 . 16 TRBV13 TGTGCCAGCAGCTCCCTATCCGGGACAGGGAAAGGTGAGCAGTTCTTC CASSSLSGTGKGEQFF
TRBJ1-1 TRBD1 once 14 TRBV2 TGTGCCAGCAGAAGGGACAGGGGGAACACTGAAGCTTTCTTT CASRRDRGNTEAFF
TRBJ2-2 TRBD2 . 16 TRBV28 TGTGCCAGCAGTTTAAACTCACTAGCGGCAATAGGGGAGCTGTTTTTT CASSLNSLAAIGELFF
TRBJ2-5 TRBD1 . 13 TRBV7-2 TGTGCCAGCAGCTTAGGACAGGGAGAGACCCAGTACTTC CASSLGQGETQYF
TRBJ2-3 . . 16 TRBV6-5 TGTGCCAGCAGTTGCACGGCGGGGACAGCTTCAGATACGCAGTATTTT CASSCTAGTASDTQYF
TRBJ1-1 . few 13 TRBV9 TGTGCCAGCAGCGTCTTGATAGACACTGAAGCTTTCTTT CASSVLIDTEAFF
TRBJ2-1 TRBD2 . 13 TRBV27 TGTGCCTCCCAGACTAGCTGGTACAATGAGCAGTTCTTC CASQTSWYNEQFF
TRBJ2-1 . . 16 TRBV7-6 TGTGCCAGCAGCCCAGCCACCAAGACGGGGATCAATGAGCAGTTCTTC CASSPATKTGINEQFF
TRBJ2-7 TRBD1 . 14 TRBV28 TGTGCCAGCAGATACAAACAGGGGTGGTACGAGCAGTACTTC CASRYKQGWYEQYF
TRBJ2-1 . . 15 TRBV5-1 TGCGCCAGCACATTTAACAGGGTCTCCTACAATGAGCAGTTCTTC CASTFNRVSYNEQFF
TRBJ1-1 TRBD1 once 15 TRBV5-4 TGTGCCAGCAGCCGCCCGGGACAGAAGAACACTGAAGCTTTCTTT CASSRPGQKNTEAFF
TRBJ2-3 . . 14 TRBV5-1 TGCGCCAGCAGCTGGGAAATACTAGGAGATACGCAGTATTTT CASSWEILGDTQYF
TRBJ2-1 TRBD1 . 14 TRBV13 TGTGCCAGCAGCTACGGACAGGGATACAATGAGCAGTTCTTC CASSYGQGYNEQFF
TRBJ2-2 . . 15 TRBV5-8 TGTGCCAGCAGCGCGGGACTGTCGAACACCGGGGAGCTGTTTTTT CASSAGLSNTGELFF
TRBJ2-1 TRBD2 . 14 TRBV28 TGTGCCAGCCTTACTAGCGCGTCCTACAATGAGCAGTTCTTC CASLTSASYNEQFF
TRBJ2-1 TRBD2 . 16 TRBV7-8 TGTGCCAGCAGCTGGGGGAGGACTAGCGGTAACAATGAGCAGTTCTTC CASSWGRTSGNNEQFF
TRBJ2-5 . . 18 TRBV5-1 TGCGCCAGCAGCTTTCCCTCCACCTTTACAGGGCCCCAAGAGACCCAGTACTTC CASSFPSTFTGPQETQYF